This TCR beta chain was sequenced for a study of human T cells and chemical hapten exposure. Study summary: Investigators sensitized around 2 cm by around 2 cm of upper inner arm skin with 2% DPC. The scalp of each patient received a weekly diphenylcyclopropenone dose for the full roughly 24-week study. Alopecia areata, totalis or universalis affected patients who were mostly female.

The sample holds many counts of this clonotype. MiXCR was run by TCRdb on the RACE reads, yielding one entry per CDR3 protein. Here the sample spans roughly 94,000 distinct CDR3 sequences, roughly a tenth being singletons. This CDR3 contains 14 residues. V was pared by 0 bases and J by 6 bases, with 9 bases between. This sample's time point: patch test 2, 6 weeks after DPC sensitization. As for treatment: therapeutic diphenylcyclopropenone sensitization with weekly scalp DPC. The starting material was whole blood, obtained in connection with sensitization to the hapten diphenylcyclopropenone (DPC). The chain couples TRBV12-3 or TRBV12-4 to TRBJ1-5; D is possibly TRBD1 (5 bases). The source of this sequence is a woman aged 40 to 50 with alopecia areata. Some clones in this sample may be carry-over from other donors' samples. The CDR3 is CASSLAGRVQPQHF. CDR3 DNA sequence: TGTGCCAGCAGTTTAGCGGGCAGGGTTCAGCCCCAGCATTTT.